These 24 T cell receptor beta chains were all obtained from the same sample, sequenced in a study of cytomegalovirus exposure and HLA in healthy donors. The PCR made use of 60 Vbeta and 13 Jbeta primers. Profiling relied on immunoSEQ multiplex PCR, and the TCRdb table lists in-frame clones only, not all of them. Found here are around 200,000 clones, 60% to 80% of them singletons; the top ten hold 1.5% to 2%. Specimen: PBMCs. The receptors come from a man younger than 30 in good health and CMV-seronegative.

The chain links TRBV6-5 to TRBJ2-4, with 11 positions matching TRBD2. Trimming at V came to 0 bases and at J to 8 bases, leaving 3 bases not matched to a gene. This CDR3 spans 15 amino acids. CDR1 and CDR2 from the germline V gene are MNHEY and SVGAGI. For the CDR3, the DNA is TGTGCCAGCAGTTACTCGACTAGCGGGAATGACATTCAGTACTTC. Translating gives CASSYSTSGNDIQYF.

The chain is built from TRBV13 and TRBJ2-3, with 12 bases lining up with TRBD2. Looked up from germline, CDR1 is PRHDT and CDR2 is FYEKMQ (reference sequence). This CDR3 has 22 amino acids. Trimming at V came to 0 bases and at J to 0 bases, leaving 16 bases not matched to a gene. The CDR3 here is CASSLGLSSASGRGYSTDTQYF. The CDR3 nucleotides are TGTGCCAGCAGCTTAGGCCTAAGCTCGGCTAGCGGGAGGGGCTACAGCACAGATACGCAGTATTTT.

The rearrangement uses TRBV7-6 and TRBJ2-1, with 9 bases identical to TRBD1. V trimming: 2 bases; J trimming: 8 bases; junction bases outside the gene matches: 7. The CDR3 is made up of 15 amino acids. Looked up from germline, CDR1 is SGHVS and CDR2 is FNYEAQ. The CDR3 nucleotides are TGTGCCAGCAGCTTAACAGGGGGCGCGGGGGATGAGCAGTTCTTC. It encodes CASSLTGGAGDEQFF.

The chain has TRBV5-1 and TRBJ2-7; D is perhaps TRBD1 (5 bases). The germline V and J ends were trimmed by 0 bases and 6 bases, with 13 bases remaining between them. Per the germline V gene, CDR1 is SGHRS and CDR2 is YFSETQ. This CDR3 region has 14 residues. The CDR3 is CASSLGQGMAEQYF. CDR3 bases: TGCGCCAGCAGCTTGGGTCAGGGAATGGCCGAGCAGTACTTC.

The chain links TRBV28 to TRBJ1-1; D perhaps matches TRBD1 (6 bases). Germline CDR1 MDHEN, CDR2 SYDVKM. CDR3 size: 15 residues. Trimming removed 4 bases from V and 2 bases from J, with 14 bases in between. CDR3 loop: CASSYDTRGNTEAFF. The CDR3 DNA reads as TGTGCCAGCAGTTACGACACCAGGGGAAACACTGAAGCTTTCTTT.

The chain has TRBV2 and TRBJ2-7; possible D gene TRBD1, 6 bases. Germline V CDR1 and CDR2: SNHLY, FYNNEI. The CDR3 spans 14 residues. Trimming removed 8 bases at V and 3 bases at J, with 17 bases between. CDR3 nucleotide sequence: TGTGCCAGCCAACCGGGACAAGACTACTACGAGCAGTACTTC. Protein: CASQPGQDYYEQYF.

This clone was recorded many times. CDR3 region: CASKQGATGELFF. CDR3 sequence (DNA): TGTGCCAGCAAGCAGGGGGCGACCGGGGAGCTGTTTTTT. The chain joins TRBV9 to TRBJ2-2; 8 bases fit TRBD1. Per the germline V gene, CDR1 is SGDLS and CDR2 is YYNGEE. V dropped 6 bases and J dropped 5; count of bases not matched to a gene: 3. CDR3 length: 13 amino acids.

This clone has more than one count but fewer than ten. The rearrangement joins TRBV9 to TRBJ2-1; 9 bases match TRBD1. The V gene end was trimmed by 3 bases and the J gene end by 6 bases; junction bases not matched to a gene: 7. The CDR3 contains 15 residues. CDR1 is SGDLS, CDR2 YYNGEE, per germline. CDR3 sequence reads: CASSAAGTGSNEQFF. CDR3 coding DNA: TGTGCCAGCAGCGCCGCCGGGACAGGGTCCAATGAGCAGTTCTTC.

The gene calls are TRBV5-1 and TRBJ2-2; 12 positions match TRBD2. Trimming took 7 bases from V and 3 from J; bases not matched to a gene: 7. This CDR3 region has 16 residues. Germline CDR1 reads SGHRS; CDR2 reads YFSETQ. This CDR3 is CASSHRTSGDTGELFF. As DNA, the CDR3 is TGCGCCAGCTCCCACCGGACTAGCGGGGACACCGGGGAGCTGTTTTTT. Drawing the rest from reference TRBV5-1 and TRBJ2-2, the complete variable domain is KAGVTQTPRYLIKTRGQQVTLSCSPISGHRSVSWYQQTPGQGLQFLFEYFSETQRNKGNFPGRFSGRQFSNSRSEMNVSTLELGDSALYLCASSHRTSGDTGELFFGEGSRLTVL.

This clone was counted a single time. The CDR3 loop reads CASSQDSVEAFF. The CDR3 DNA reads TGTGCCAGCAGCCAAGACTCAGTAGAAGCTTTCTTT. The V and J genes are TRBV4-2 and TRBJ1-1; no clear D gene. Looked up from germline, CDR1 is LGHNA and CDR2 is YNFKEQ. V lost 0 bases, J lost 8 bases, and 7 bases lay in between. The CDR3 loop spans 12 amino acids.

The V and J genes are TRBV7-9 and TRBJ2-1; 7 positions match TRBD2. From germline, CDR1 is SEHNR and CDR2 FQNEAQ (reference sequence). This CDR3 contains 17 residues. V trimming: 6 bases; J trimming: 0 bases; junction bases outside the gene matches: 11. The CDR3 nucleotides are TGTGCCAGCAGGGCGGCGGGAGAAAGGGTCTCCTACAATGAGCAGTTCTTC. Translation gives CASRAAGERVSYNEQFF.

The rearrangement uses TRBV6-5 and TRBJ1-2; D is perhaps TRBD1 (6 bases). Looked up from germline, CDR1 is MNHEY and CDR2 is SVGAGI. With 6 bases removed from V and 5 bases from J, the gap between germline ends came to 13 bases. The CDR3 loop spans 13 amino acids. CDR3 residues: CASSRTGSYGYTF. The CDR3 nucleotides read TGTGCCAGCAGCCGAACAGGGTCGTATGGCTACACCTTC.

This sequence joins TRBV6-5 and TRBJ1-5; weak D call: TRBD1 (5 bases). The CDR3 totals 11 residues. Germline V CDR1 and CDR2: MNHEY, SVGAGI. V shed 3 bases and J shed 10 bases, with 7 bases lying between them. The CDR3 bases are TGTGCCAGCAGTTATCAGGGACCCCAGCATTTT. It encodes CASSYQGPQHF.

The chain recombines TRBV7-2 with TRBJ2-5; possibly TRBD2 for D (6 bases). Trimming took 3 bases from V and 1 from J, leaving 6 bases between them. Per germline, CDR1 SGHTA and CDR2 FQGNSA. The CDR3 has 13 residues. The CDR3: CASSLGLQETQYF. The CDR3 DNA reads as TGTGCCAGCAGCTTGGGACTCCAAGAGACCCAGTACTTC.

The V gene is TRBV18, the J gene TRBJ2-3; tentative D call: TRBD2 (5 bases). V shed 3 bases and J shed 3 bases, with 10 bases lying between them. The CDR3 runs to 14 residues. Germline V lookup: CDR1 KGHSH, CDR2 LQKENI. CDR3 sequence reads: CASSPGVSTDTQYF. For the CDR3, the DNA is TGTGCCAGCTCACCGGGAGTTAGTACAGATACGCAGTATTTT.

V is TRBV6-6 and J is TRBJ1-5, with D perhaps TRBD1 (6 bases). Germline V gene lookup returns CDR1 MNHNY and CDR2 SVGAGI (reference sequence). The CDR3 contains 14 residues. V was trimmed by 6 bases and J by 2 bases, leaving 11 bases between them. Here the CDR3 reads CASRQGGGNQPQHF. The CDR3 coding sequence is TGTGCCAGCAGACAGGGTGGTGGCAATCAGCCCCAGCATTTT.

Of note for this clone: Other DNA sequences in the same sample also yield this CDR3. This chain connects TRBV11-2 to TRBJ2-7; D is unclear. Per the germline V gene, CDR1 is SGHAT and CDR2 is FQNNGV. This CDR3 has 13 amino acids. The germline V and J ends were trimmed by 1 base and 4 bases, with 8 bases remaining between them. CDR3 residues: CASSLGLVYEQYF. The CDR3 DNA is TGTGCCAGCAGCTTAGGACTCGTATACGAGCAGTACTTC.

In its sample, this clone was seen a few times. The V gene is TRBV15, the J gene TRBJ2-4; TRBD2 matches at 7 bases. The CDR3 runs to 18 residues. Germline-derived CDR1 and CDR2 are LNHNV and YYDKDF (reference sequence). V trimming: 3 bases; J trimming: 1 base; junction bases outside the gene matches: 12. The CDR3 nucleotides are TGTGCCACCAGCAGTCGCGGTCGAGGGAGGGTGGCCAAAAACATTCAGTACTTC. It yields the protein CATSSRGRGRVAKNIQYF.

V gene TRBV28 combines with J gene TRBJ2-4, with D possibly TRBD2 on 5 matching bases. The V gene lost 3 bases and the J gene lost 9 bases, with 12 bases spanning the gap. CDR1 is MDHEN and CDR2 is SYDVKM in the germline V gene. The CDR3 sequence is 13 residues long. CDR3 in DNA: TGTGCCAGCAGTTTGCCTTTAGGAGGCATTCAGTACTTC. This sequence encodes CASSLPLGGIQYF. The full variable domain, completed using reference TRBV28 and TRBJ2-4, is DVKVTQSSRYLVKRTGEKVFLECVQDMDHENMFWYRQDPGLGLRLIYFSYDVKMKEKGDIPEGYSVSREKKERFSLILESASTNQTSMYLCASSLPLGGIQYFGAGTRLSVL.

This chain uses TRBV9 with TRBJ1-4; TRBD1 matches 8 bases. The CDR3 is 16 residues long. CDR1 and CDR2 from the germline V gene are SGDLS and YYNGEE. With V trimmed by 4 bases and J by 3 bases, 8 bases remained unmatched. The CDR3 coding sequence is TGTGCCAGCAGCCCTCTTCCACAGGGGGCTAATGAAAAACTGTTTTTT. Amino acid sequence: CASSPLPQGANEKLFF.

The gene calls are TRBV20-1 and TRBJ1-2; D unresolved. The CDR3 sequence is 11 residues long. Trimming took 0 bases from V and 9 from J, leaving 8 bases between them. The germline V gene encodes CDR1 DFQATT and CDR2 SNEGSKA (reference sequence). The CDR3 DNA is TGCAGTGCTAGAGATCGGGAGAGCTACACCTTC. Protein product: CSARDRESYTF.

The V gene is TRBV27, the J gene TRBJ2-3, with TRBD2 matching over 9 bases. The V gene end was trimmed by 3 bases and the J gene end by 5 bases; junction bases not matched to a gene: 6. CDR1 and CDR2 from the germline V gene are MNHEY and SMNVEV (reference sequence). The CDR3 extends over 15 amino acids. Written as DNA, the CDR3 is TGTGCCAGCAGTTTTCAGCGGGAGGCTGTAGATACGCAGTATTTT. Amino acids: CASSFQREAVDTQYF.

The chain has TRBV9 and TRBJ2-7, with a possible D match to TRBD1 (5 bases). This CDR3 spans 13 amino acids. Germline assignment: CDR1 SGDLS and CDR2 YYNGEE. The ends were cut back, 2 bases at V and 0 bases at J, with 6 bases in the middle. CDR3 sequence (DNA): TGTGCCAGCAGCGTGGACAACTCCTACGAGCAGTACTTC. As protein: CASSVDNSYEQYF.

This clone is a singleton in its sample. The CDR3 is CASSLTWNNEQFF. The CDR3 DNA follows: TGTGCCAGCAGCTTGACTTGGAACAATGAGCAGTTCTTC. This chain joins TRBV7-3 and TRBJ2-1; D gene unclear. The CDR3 totals 13 residues. Germline assignment: CDR1 SGHTA and CDR2 FQGTGA. V lost 3 bases, J lost 5 bases, and 8 bases lay in between.